This TCR beta chain derives from a study of identical twins. It was template switching that added a universal primer site, and there were unique molecular identifiers on the cDNA. TCRdb itself ran the 5' RACE reads through MiXCR, one entry per CDR3 protein. The sample carries approximately 410,000 distinct CDR3 sequences, less than 20% recorded once. This clonotype has more than one count but fewer than ten. Its matching antigen is unknown. The CDR3 sequence is 13 residues long. Germline V CDR1 and CDR2: DFQATT, SNEGSKA (reference sequence). Trimming at V came to 6 bases and at J to 0 bases, leaving 4 bases not matched to a gene. Study results and limitations: Beta out-of-frame sequences displayed a weaker excess of sharing between twins.

Donors uniformly comprised healthy Caucasians. The rearrangement links TRBV20-1 to TRBJ2-7; 8 bases are a match to TRBD2. Sequencing used naive T cells sorted from blood. This TCR came from a man in his forties or fifties in good health. The CDR3 nucleotides are TGCAGTGCCAAACTAGCGGCCTCCTACGAGCAGTACTTC. It is translated as CSAKLAASYEQYF.